The clone carrying this TCR beta chain is a singleton in its sample. Its specificity is unknown. Only in-frame clones appear in the TCRdb table, and some are missing; sequencing was by immunoSEQ multiplex PCR. This table has 120,000 to 150,000 clones, around 89% appearing once. These data are taken from a study of T cell responses to AZD1222 COVID-19 vaccine. Study-wide context: Pooling was applied to second doses at about 4 or about 12 weeks. General observations from the study: Possibly, clonal diversity was underestimated; donors were largely white British and included more females. Baseline antibody screening turned up just a handful of seropositive AZD1222 recipients. Spike was spanned by vaccine-associated CD4 TCRs, which were dominant at 160-218 and 743-854.

V gave up 1 base and J gave up 6 bases, with 13 bases separating them. The CDR3 contains 14 residues. The germline CDR1 and CDR2 sequences are SGDLS and YYNGEE. Sequencing used peripheral blood, obtained on day 0 of AZD1222 vaccination. The gene calls are TRBV9 and TRBJ1-2; D unclear. The receptor comes from an adult in good health. The CDR3 DNA reads as TGTGCCAGCAGCGTACTGGCAGGAAGGAATGGCTACACCTTC. Translated, it gives CASSVLAGRNGYTF.